Presented here are 13 T cell receptor beta chains from one specimen sequenced in a study of OX40 agonist ivuxolimab in advanced cancers. Libraries were prepared by immunoSEQ multiplex PCR; TCRdb keeps only in-frame clonotypes and omits some of them. Of 65,000 to 85,000 clones listed, approximately 84% are singletons. The sample here was CD4+ or CD8+ T cells sorted from blood, taken in a trial of the OX40 agonist ivuxolimab. Source of these receptors: an adult with an advanced solid tumor such as melanoma, head and neck, liver or kidney cancer.

The chain carries TRBV6-5 and TRBJ1-6; D is possibly TRBD1 (5 bases). The CDR3 is 14 amino acids. The germline gives CDR1 MNHEY, CDR2 SVGAGI. Trimming cost V 6 bases and J 7 bases, with 13 bases left between them. CDR3 DNA sequence: TGTGCCAGCAGCCAACAGGTGGCCAATTCACCCCTCCACTTT. Encoded protein: CASSQQVANSPLHF.

The chain has TRBV7-9 and TRBJ1-2, with D possibly being TRBD1 (5 bases). The CDR3 covers 14 residues. V was pared by 1 base and J by 8 bases, with 14 bases between. CDR1 and CDR2 (germline): SEHNR, FQNEAQ (reference sequence). CDR3 sequence: CASSLGGVVWGYTF. The CDR3 region has the DNA TGTGCCAGCAGCTTAGGAGGGGTTGTCTGGGGCTACACCTTC.

This clone was detected only once. The chain uses TRBV7-2 and TRBJ2-3; TRBD2 matches 8 bases. CDR1 is SGHTA and CDR2 is FQGNSA in the germline V gene. The CDR3 contains 15 residues. V lost 5 bases, J lost 0 bases, and 4 bases stayed unmatched. CDR3 DNA sequence: TGTGCCAGCAGCCCTACTAGCGGCAGCACAGATACGCAGTATTTT. Its protein product is CASSPTSGSTDTQYF.

To note about this clone: At one of its ends the junction is not consistent with the germline gene, which may arise from a read error. V usage is TRBV7-7 and J usage is TRBJ2-7; D not certain. This CDR3 comprises 13 residues. Germline V CDR1 and CDR2: SSHAT, FNYEAQ (reference sequence). CDR3 sequence reads: CASSSQMGYEQYF. The DNA of the CDR3 is TGTGCTAGCAGCTCGCAGATGGGCTACGAGCAGTACTTC.

The V call is TRBV28, the J call TRBJ1-1; maybe TRBD1 (6 bases). CDR3 length: 14 amino acids. Between the trimmed V and J ends, which lost 7 bases and 7 bases, there was a span of 19 bases. The germline gives CDR1 MDHEN, CDR2 SYDVKM. CDR3 sequence reads: CASNRDPQGFEAFF. CDR3 nucleotides: TGTGCCAGCAACCGGGACCCACAGGGCTTTGAAGCTTTCTTT.

Details on this clone: At one boundary the junction diverges from the germline segment, which might be a read error. V is TRBV19 and J is TRBJ1-1; 10 bases are shared with TRBD1. Per the germline V gene, CDR1 is LNHDA and CDR2 is SQIVND (reference sequence). The CDR3 is 11 amino acids. The CDR3 loop reads CWDRGNTEAFF. The DNA of the CDR3 is TGCTGGGACAGGGGTAACACTGAAGCTTTCTTT.

The rearrangement uses TRBV30 and TRBJ1-2, with D perhaps matching TRBD1 (6 bases). Germline V gives CDR1 GTSNPN, CDR2 SVGIG (reference sequence). The CDR3 contains 16 residues. V was trimmed by 4 bases and J by 3 bases, leaving 21 bases between them. Here the CDR3 DNA reads TGTGCCTGGATTCGTTTTACAGGGATCGTGGACTATGGCTACACCTTC. Translated: CAWIRFTGIVDYGYTF. Based on the CDR3 plus reference TRBV30 and TRBJ1-2, the full variable domain is SQTIHQWPATLVQPVGSPLSLECTVEGTSNPNLYWYRQAAGRGLQLLFYSVGIGQISSEVPQNLSASRPQDRQFILSSKKLLLSDSGFYLCAWIRFTGIVDYGYTFGSGTRLTVV.

V and J are TRBV25-1 and TRBJ1-1; the D gene is possibly TRBD1 (5 bases). Per germline, CDR1 MGHDK and CDR2 SYGVNS. Trimming cost V 0 bases and J 6 bases, with 17 bases left between them. This CDR3 has 16 amino acids. The CDR3: CASSEYDPWGSAEAFF. As DNA, the CDR3 is TGTGCCAGCAGTGAATATGATCCCTGGGGGTCCGCTGAAGCTTTCTTT. The whole variable domain, filled in from reference TRBV25-1 and TRBJ1-1, reads EADIYQTPRYLVIGTGKKITLECSQTMGHDKMYWYQQDPGMELHLIHYSYGVNSTEKGDLSSESTVSRIRTEHFPLTLESARPSHTSQYLCASSEYDPWGSAEAFFGQGTRLTVV.

This clone was detected ten times or more. The chain joins TRBV4-1 to TRBJ1-1; no clear D. There are 16 residues in the CDR3. In germline, CDR1 is MGHRA, CDR2 YSYEKL. V lost 2 bases and J 4 bases, leaving 17 bases between the germline ends. The CDR3 DNA is TGCGCCAGCAGCCAATTCGGGCTGGTTAGTGGCACTGAAGCTTTCTTT. Translation: CASSQFGLVSGTEAFF.

The chain couples TRBV30 to TRBJ2-7; D unresolved. The CDR3 contains 13 residues. The V gene's germline CDR1 is GTSNPN and CDR2 SVGIG (reference sequence). The ends were cut back, 2 bases at V and 3 bases at J, with 11 bases in the middle. CDR3 loop: CAWSNGRGYEQYF. The CDR3 DNA reads as TGTGCCTGGAGTAATGGCAGAGGCTACGAGCAGTACTTC.

The chain has TRBV5-6 and TRBJ2-5; 9 positions agree with TRBD2. The CDR3 loop spans 15 amino acids. The V and J ends lost 0 bases and 5 bases, in that order; junction bases with no gene match: 5. Germline V gene sequence: CDR1 SGHDT, CDR2 YYEEEE. The CDR3: CASSLVSSGVETQYF. The CDR3 region has the DNA TGTGCCAGCAGCTTGGTCTCTAGCGGGGTTGAGACCCAGTACTTC.

In this sample, this clone turned up a few times. Other nucleotide sequences in the sample specify the same CDR3. V and J are TRBV20-1 and TRBJ2-7; D remains ambiguous. Per germline, CDR1 DFQATT and CDR2 SNEGSKA (reference sequence). The CDR3 sequence is 11 residues long. V lost 5 bases, J lost 4 bases, and 9 bases lay in between. CDR3 sequence reads: CSAATEYEQYF. In nucleotides, the CDR3 is TGCAGTGCTGCTACAGAGTACGAGCAGTACTTC.

This chain joins TRBV13 and TRBJ2-7; D is uncertain. The V end lost 5 bases, the J end lost 0 bases, and 11 bases lay between the germline ends. The CDR3 spans 14 residues. Germline V CDR1 and CDR2: PRHDT, FYEKMQ (reference sequence). CDR3 coding DNA: TGTGCCAGCAGCCCCAGGCTGCGCTCCTACGAGCAGTACTTC. Residues: CASSPRLRSYEQYF.